This note documents a single T cell receptor (beta chain) sequence. It was during active infection that Seattle patients were enrolled and then longitudinally followed. These data originate in a study of blood T cell repertoires in COVID-19. Study in general: The United States, Italy and Spain supplied acute and convalescent COVID-19 samples. PBMCs, B-cell-depleted T cells, or T cells provided the cDNA or gDNA that made up the material.

V was shortened by 6 bases and J by 3 bases, with 9 bases between the two germline ends. The CDR3 consists of 11 residues. The V gene's germline CDR1 is DFQATT and CDR2 SNEGSKA (reference sequence). Authors' processing steps: The assay estimated nucleated cells by amplifying reference gene primers. Sequencing was performed with immunoSEQ multiplex PCR; in TCRdb, only in-frame clones are kept and a portion is missing. V and J calls plus clone size are reproduced from that table; the DNA served to infer D and trimming. The sample carries about 370,000 clones, around 87% recorded once. The V call is TRBV20-1, the J call TRBJ2-7; D not certain. The receptor comes from a woman under 40 with COVID-19, enrolled during active disease. The sequenced material came from peripheral blood. This CDR3 reads CSATHSYEQYF. The CDR3 bases are TGCAGTGCCACCCACAGCTACGAGCAGTACTTC.